Listed below are T cell receptor beta chains from one sample, sequenced in a study of T cell responses to AZD1222 COVID-19 vaccine. Repertoires were generated with immunoSEQ multiplex PCR, while TCRdb's copy carries only in-frame clones and drops some. Seen here are 95,000 to 110,000 clones, 70% to 90% observed once, and the top ten hold approximately 19%. The sample in question was peripheral blood, obtained on day 0 of AZD1222 vaccination. The receptors were sampled from an adult in good health. The CDR3 runs from the conserved cysteine through the conserved F or W.

TRBJ1-1 TRBV6-5 CASKQGPNTEAFF
TRBJ2-1 TRBV2 CASDEPGLVGGHDNEQFF
TRBJ2-7 TRBV5-1 CASSLNTRGWSYEQYF
TRBJ2-2 TRBV7-6 CASSRLAGGLSTGELFF
TRBJ2-7 TRBV5-1 CASSPDGGPYEQYF
TRBJ2-7 TRBV5-1 CASSLLSSGTGNYYEQYF
TRBJ1-4 TRBV9 CASSVGEGGLFF
TRBJ2-7 TRBV6-5 CASSRTGSYEQYF
TRBJ2-3 TRBV4-1 CASSQDLVGGGRDTQYF
TRBJ1-2 TRBV12-3/TRBV12-4 CASRRLYYGYTF
TRBJ1-2 TRBV30 CAWSLLLYGYTF
TRBJ1-2 TRBV27 CASSLNYGYTF
TRBJ2-1 TRBV6-5 CASSSTTGILFF
TRBJ2-7 TRBV20-1 CSAAPWEQYF
TRBJ2-1 TRBV2 CASSAGEHNEQFF
TRBJ2-7 TRBV7-9 CASSLVGRVNEQYF
TRBJ1-2 TRBV11-2 CASSRRSSAGFSGYTF
TRBJ1-1 TRBV9 CASSVDPRQPFHEAFF
TRBJ1-2 TRBV25-1 CASSELQGADGYTF
TRBJ1-5 TRBV6-1 CASSEFWRSAQPQHF
TRBJ2-7 TRBV23-1 CASSQSRRQGLPYEQYF
TRBJ2-2 TRBV25-1 CASSERQGPSTGELFF
TRBJ1-1 TRBV7-3 CASSLNGAEAFF
TRBJ2-2 TRBV13 CASNAGQNTGELFF
TRBJ1-1 TRBV19 CASSRVVDTEAFF
TRBJ2-4 TRBV18 CASSRGQSENIQYF
TRBJ2-7 TRBV3-1/TRBV3-2 CASSQGGRLYEQYF
TRBJ2-7 TRBV7-8 CASSLPLRDRGSYEQYF
TRBJ1-2 TRBV7-3 CASSSLGGGGGVYGYTF
TRBJ1-5 TRBV5-8 CASSPPRTGDNQPQHF
TRBJ2-7 TRBV9 CASSVAGTGIEQYF
TRBJ1-1 TRBV9 CASSTHGTASEAFF
TRBJ2-3 TRBV19 CASSNLRAGDTQYF
TRBJ2-5 TRBV6-5 CASSYSTWRQETQYF
TRBJ2-1 TRBV27 CASSSDLSSYNEQFF
TRBJ2-2 TRBV11-3 CASSLDQGGSRRAGELFF
TRBJ1-2 TRBV5-6 CASSLAGLYGYTF
TRBJ2-2 TRBV9 CASSVDSNTGELFF
TRBJ2-2 TRBV11-3 CASSLRGARTGELFF
TRBJ1-2 TRBV7-9 CASSFQDGYTF